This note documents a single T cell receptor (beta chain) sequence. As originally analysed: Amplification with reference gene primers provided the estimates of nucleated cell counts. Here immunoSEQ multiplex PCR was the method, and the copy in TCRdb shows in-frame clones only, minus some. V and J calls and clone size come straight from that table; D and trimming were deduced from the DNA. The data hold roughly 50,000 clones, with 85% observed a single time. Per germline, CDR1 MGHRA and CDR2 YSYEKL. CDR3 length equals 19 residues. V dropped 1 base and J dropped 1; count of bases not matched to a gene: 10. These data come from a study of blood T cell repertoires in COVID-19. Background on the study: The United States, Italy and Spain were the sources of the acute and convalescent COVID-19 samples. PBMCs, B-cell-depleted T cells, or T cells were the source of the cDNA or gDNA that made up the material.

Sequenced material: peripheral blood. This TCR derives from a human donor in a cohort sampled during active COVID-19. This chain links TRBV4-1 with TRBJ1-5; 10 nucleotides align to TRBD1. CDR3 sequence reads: CASSQGQGAFSTSNQPQHF. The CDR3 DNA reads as TGCGCCAGCAGCCAAGGACAGGGGGCTTTTTCTACAAGCAATCAGCCCCAGCATTTT.